A single TCR beta chain is shown here with its context. Those who participated ranged in age from about 18 to 89 years and resided in roughly 26 US areas. These data originate in a study of blood T cell repertoires in COVID-19. In the original processing: From reference gene primer amplification, estimates of nucleated cell counts were derived. Here immunoSEQ multiplex PCR was the method, and the copy in TCRdb shows in-frame clones only, minus some. Clone size and V and J calls were adopted from that table, with D and trimming inferred from the DNA. The sample lists 200,000 to 250,000 clones, approximately 86% occurring once. The CDR3 has 13 amino acids. Germline V gene lookup returns CDR1 LNHDA and CDR2 SQIVND (reference sequence). The trim removed 4 bases at V and 3 bases at J, leaving 0 bases unmatched.

V and J are TRBV19 and TRBJ2-1; TRBD2 matches 7 bases. This clonotype originated in a woman aged 40 to 49 with acute COVID-19. Sequencing used PBMCs or T cells enriched from blood (not recorded which). The chain's CDR3 is CASSTSGYNEQFF. As DNA, the CDR3 is TGTGCCAGTAGTACTAGCGGCTACAATGAGCAGTTCTTC.